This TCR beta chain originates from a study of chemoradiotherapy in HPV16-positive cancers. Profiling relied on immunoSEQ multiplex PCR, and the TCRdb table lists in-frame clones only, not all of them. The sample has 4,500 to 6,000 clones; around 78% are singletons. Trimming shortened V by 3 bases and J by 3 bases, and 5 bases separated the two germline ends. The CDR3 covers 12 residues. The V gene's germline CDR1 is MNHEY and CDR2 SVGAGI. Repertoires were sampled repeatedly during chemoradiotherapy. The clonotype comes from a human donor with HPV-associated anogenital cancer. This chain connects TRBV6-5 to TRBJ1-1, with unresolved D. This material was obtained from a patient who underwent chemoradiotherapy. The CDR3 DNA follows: TGTGCCAGCAGTTATGGGGACACTGAAGCTTTCTTT. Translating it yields CASSYGDTEAFF.